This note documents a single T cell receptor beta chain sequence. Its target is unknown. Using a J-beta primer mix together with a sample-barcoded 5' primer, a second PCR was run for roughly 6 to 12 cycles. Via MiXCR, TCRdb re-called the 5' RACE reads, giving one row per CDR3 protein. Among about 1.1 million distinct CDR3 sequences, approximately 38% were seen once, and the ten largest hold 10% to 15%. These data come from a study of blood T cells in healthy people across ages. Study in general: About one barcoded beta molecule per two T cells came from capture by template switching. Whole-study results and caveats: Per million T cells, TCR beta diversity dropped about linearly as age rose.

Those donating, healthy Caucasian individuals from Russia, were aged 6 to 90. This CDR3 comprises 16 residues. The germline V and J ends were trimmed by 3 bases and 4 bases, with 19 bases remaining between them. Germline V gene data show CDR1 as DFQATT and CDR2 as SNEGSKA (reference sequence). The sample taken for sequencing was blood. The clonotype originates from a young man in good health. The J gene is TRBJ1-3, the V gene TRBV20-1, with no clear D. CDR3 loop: CSASKAYARTGNTIYF. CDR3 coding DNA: TGCAGTGCTAGTAAGGCCTACGCAAGAACGGGAAACACCATATATTTT.